These T cell receptor beta chains were read from a single sample in a study of blood T cell repertoires in COVID-19. Measured with immunoSEQ multiplex PCR; TCRdb has only the in-frame clones, and not every one. The table lists 50,000 to 70,000 clones, more than 70% of them singletons. The specimen sequenced was peripheral blood. Source of these receptors: a man aged 55 to 69 with active or convalescent COVID-19. The CDR3 runs from the conserved cysteine through the conserved F or W. The D gene is left open where the match is weak. Only some rows state a clone size, as once, few, many or a class for expanded clones.

clone size	D gene	V gene	CDR3 length	J gene	CDR3 DNA	CDR3 protein
.	TRBD1	TRBV28	15	TRBJ1-5	TGTGCCAGCAGTTTTCAGGGGGCAGGCAATCAGCCCCAGCATTTT	CASSFQGAGNQPQHF
.	.	TRBV28	15	TRBJ2-1	TGTGCCAGCAGCCCTACAAGGAGCTCCTACAATGAGCAGTTCTTC	CASSPTRSSYNEQFF
few	.	TRBV6-4	13	TRBJ1-6	TGTGCCAGCAGTCCAGGGTGGGATTCACCCCTCCACTTT	CASSPGWDSPLHF
.	TRBD2	TRBV24-1	16	TRBJ2-1	TGTGCCACCTGTGCCAAGCGGGGGGGCTCCTACAATGAGCAGTTCTTC	CATCAKRGGSYNEQFF
.	.	TRBV2	15	TRBJ1-6	TGTGCCAGCAGTGACGGGAACAGACCAAATTCACCCCTCCACTTT	CASSDGNRPNSPLHF
.	.	TRBV9	13	TRBJ1-2	TGTGCCAGCAGCGCCCGGGATGCGTATGGCTACACCTTC	CASSARDAYGYTF
.	TRBD2	TRBV3-1/TRBV3-2	15	TRBJ2-7	TGTGCCAGCAGCCTTAGCGGGGGGGACTCCTACGAGCAGTACTTC	CASSLSGGDSYEQYF
.	TRBD2	TRBV6-2/TRBV6-3	16	TRBJ2-3	TGTGCCAGCAGTTCGCCGGGACTAGCGCGGACAGATACGCAGTATTTT	CASSSPGLARTDTQYF
.	TRBD2	TRBV7-2	15	TRBJ2-2	TGTGCCAGCAGCTTAGATCCTAGCGGGGCCGGGGAGCTGTTTTTT	CASSLDPSGAGELFF
.	TRBD1	TRBV12-3/TRBV12-4	12	TRBJ1-1	TGTGCCAGCAGTTTAGGGGACAGTGAAGCTTTCTTT	CASSLGDSEAFF
.	.	TRBV6-5	13	TRBJ2-6	TGTGCCAGCGTCAGCTCTGGGGCCAACGTCCTGACTTTC	CASVSSGANVLTF
.	TRBD1	TRBV11-2	19	TRBJ2-6	TGTGCCAGCAGCTTAGATCCCCGACAGGGGCCATTCCGGGCCAACGTCCTGACTTTC	CASSLDPRQGPFRANVLTF
.	.	TRBV7-6	15	TRBJ2-7	TGTGCCAGCAGCTTAGGGGCAGGGCCGTCCTACGAGCAGTACTTC	CASSLGAGPSYEQYF
.	TRBD2	TRBV7-3	16	TRBJ2-5	TGTGCCAGCAGCCCCGGAACACTAGCGGGACAAGAGACCCAGTACTTC	CASSPGTLAGQETQYF
.	TRBD1	TRBV19	15	TRBJ2-1	TGTGCCAGTAGTATCCTAGGGGGCTTAAACAATGAGCAGTTCTTC	CASSILGGLNNEQFF
.	TRBD2	TRBV2	15	TRBJ2-2	TGTGCCAGCAGTCTACTAGCGGGACCGACCGGGGAGCTGTTTTTT	CASSLLAGPTGELFF
.	TRBD2	TRBV10-1	15	TRBJ2-4	TGCGCCAGCAGTGAGAATCAGGCGGGGGGAAACATTCAGTACTTC	CASSENQAGGNIQYF
.	.	TRBV11-2	12	TRBJ2-5	TGTGCCAGCAGCTTAGGTTATCAGGGCCAGTACTTC	CASSLGYQGQYF
.	TRBD1	TRBV12-5	17	TRBJ1-3	TGTGCTAGTGGTTTCGCCGGACAGGCCGGCTCTGGAAACACCATATATTTT	CASGFAGQAGSGNTIYF
.	TRBD1	TRBV6-5	14	TRBJ2-3	TGTGCCAGCACGCGGACAGGGGCGCCCGATACGCAGTATTTT	CASTRTGAPDTQYF
.	.	TRBV5-4	14	TRBJ2-7	TGTGCCAGCAGCTCCCGTGGGGGCGCGTACGAGCAGTACTTC	CASSSRGGAYEQYF
.	.	TRBV6-2/TRBV6-3	16	TRBJ2-7	TGTGCCAGCAGTTACTCGAGGCGTCAGGACATCTACGAGCAGTACTTC	CASSYSRRQDIYEQYF
.	.	TRBV5-1	16	TRBJ1-5	TGCGCCAGCAGCCCCCTCGGGCAGGGAGGAAATCAGCCCCAGCATTTT	CASSPLGQGGNQPQHF
.	.	TRBV28	15	TRBJ2-3	TGTGCCAGCAGTTCAGGGATGCTAAGCACAGATACGCAGTATTTT	CASSSGMLSTDTQYF
once	.	TRBV28	15	TRBJ1-5	TGTGCCAGCAGTTTAAGGCAGAGGGTAGATCAGCCCCAGCATTTT	CASSLRQRVDQPQHF
.	TRBD2	TRBV9	14	TRBJ2-7	TGTGCCAGCAGCAGCGGGGTAAGCTCCTACGAGCAGTACTTC	CASSSGVSSYEQYF
.	TRBD2	TRBV3-1/TRBV3-2	17	TRBJ2-3	TGTGCCAGCAGCCAAGGCCTAGCGGGAGGTTGGACAGATACGCAGTATTTT	CASSQGLAGGWTDTQYF
.	TRBD1	TRBV2	14	TRBJ1-5	TGTGCCAGCAGTGGGGAGACAGGGAATCAGCCCCAGCATTTT	CASSGETGNQPQHF
.	.	TRBV2	15	TRBJ2-5	TGTGCCAGCAGATCTTGGGGGGTTGCGGAAAAGACCCAGTACTTC	CASRSWGVAEKTQYF
.	.	TRBV12-2	9	TRBJ2-7	TGTGCAAGTCGACTCAGGGGTTACTTC	CASRLRGYF
once	.	TRBV19	15	TRBJ2-3	TGTGCCAGTAGTATAGGTGTCGGGAGCACAGATACGCAGTATTTT	CASSIGVGSTDTQYF
.	TRBD1	TRBV19	17	TRBJ1-5	TGTGCCAGTAGTATGGGACAGGGGCTCTATAGCAATCAGCCCCAGCATTTT	CASSMGQGLYSNQPQHF
.	.	TRBV7-9	12	TRBJ2-1	TGTGCCAGCAGCAACGGCTACAATGAGCAGTTCTTC	CASSNGYNEQFF